This TCR beta chain was obtained from a study of STAT3 mutations in large granular lymphocyte leukemia. CDR3 length: 16 residues. The J segment lost 1 base and the V segment lost 3 bases, leaving 6 bases of the junction unmatched. Germline values: CDR1 MDHEN, CDR2 SYDVKM. A note on this clone: Its specificity is unknown.

TCRdb's copy holds only in-frame clones and misses some; the assay was immunoSEQ multiplex PCR. Here the sample spans some 17,000 clones, approximately 84% being singletons. General study results and limits: At least one immunodominant TCR beta clonotype appeared in every T-cell large granular lymphocyte leukemia patient.

This TCR was sampled from a man aged 50-60 years with T-cell large granular lymphocyte leukemia. Some clones in this sample may be carry-over from other donors' samples. This chain uses TRBV28 with TRBJ2-7; 10 bases are shared with TRBD2. The sample comprised peripheral blood mononuclear cells. The CDR3 nucleotides read TGTGCCAGCAGTTTGACTCTAGCGGGAGATTCCTACGAGCAGTACTTC. Its translation: CASSLTLAGDSYEQYF.